This T cell receptor beta chain is drawn from a study of response to subunit inactivated influenza vaccine. From the RT-PCR reads, TCRdb called clonotypes with MiXCR, one entry per CDR3 protein. This sample has roughly 500,000 distinct CDR3 sequences, with 16% found just once. V was cut by 1 base and J by 0 bases, with 1 base left in between. Germline lookup yields CDR1 SGHRS and CDR2 YFSETQ. The CDR3 is 12 residues long. Regarding the study as a whole: Authors proposed each seasonal influenza vaccination draws in few new T cells.

There are many counts of this clonotype. Antigen specificity is unknown. The source was CD4+ T cells sorted from PBMCs, collected around 2 years after vaccination. The clonotype originates from a man in his fifties or sixties who received an inactivated influenza vaccine. The chain has TRBV5-1 and TRBJ1-2, with D hard to call. The CDR3 sequence is CASSLPNYGYTF. The CDR3 DNA reads as TGCGCCAGCAGCTTGCCTAACTATGGCTACACCTTC.